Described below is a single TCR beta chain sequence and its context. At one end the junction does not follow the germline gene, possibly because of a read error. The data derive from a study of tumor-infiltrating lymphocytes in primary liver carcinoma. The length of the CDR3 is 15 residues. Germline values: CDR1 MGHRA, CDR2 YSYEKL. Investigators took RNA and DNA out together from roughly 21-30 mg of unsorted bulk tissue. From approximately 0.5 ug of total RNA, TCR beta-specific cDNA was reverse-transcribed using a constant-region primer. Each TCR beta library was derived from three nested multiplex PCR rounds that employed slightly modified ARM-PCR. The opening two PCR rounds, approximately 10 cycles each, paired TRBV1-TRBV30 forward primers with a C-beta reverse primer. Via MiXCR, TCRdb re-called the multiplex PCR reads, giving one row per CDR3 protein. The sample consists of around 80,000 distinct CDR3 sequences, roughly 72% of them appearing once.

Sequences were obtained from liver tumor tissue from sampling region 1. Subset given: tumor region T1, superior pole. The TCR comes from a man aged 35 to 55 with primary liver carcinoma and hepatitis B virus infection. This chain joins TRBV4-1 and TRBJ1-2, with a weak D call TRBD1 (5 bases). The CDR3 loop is CASSQPTRAPYGHTF. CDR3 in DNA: TGCGCCAGCAGCCAGCCTACCAGGGCCCCCTATGGCCACACCTTC.